Presented here are 8 T cell receptor beta chains from one specimen sequenced in a study of cytomegalovirus exposure and HLA in healthy donors (dated by TCRdb to 2016 to 2017). Libraries were constructed by the immunoSEQ multiplex PCR assay. A mixture of 60 forward primers for TCR Vbeta segments and 13 reverse primers for TCR Jbeta segments was used in the multiplex PCR. The immuneACCESS repertoire file appears here via TCRdb, limited to in-frame rearrangements. These files lack a portion of the clones; in checked studies, under half of the deficit traces to unresolved V genes, and the cause of the others is not known. The sample table holds some 110,000 clones, of which 55% to 75% were seen once. About 9% of the sample is taken by the ten largest. Sequencing used PBMCs. Every receptor here comes from a man younger than 40 in good health and CMV-seropositive.

The chain has TRBV13 and TRBJ1-2; TRBD1 matches 7 bases. The CDR3 consists of 15 residues. V was clipped by 5 bases and J by 2 bases; unmatched bases: 8. Germline CDR1 reads PRHDT; CDR2 reads FYEKMQ (reference sequence). The CDR3 region has the DNA TGTGCCAGCAGCCCGGCACCACAGGGGAACTATGGCTACACCTTC. This codes for CASSPAPQGNYGYTF.

The chain combines TRBV4-3 with TRBJ2-2, with 10 bases identical to TRBD2. This CDR3 region has 16 residues. Germline CDR1 reads LGHNA; CDR2 reads YSLEER. V trimming: 3 bases; J trimming: 4 bases; junction bases outside the gene matches: 5. This CDR3 is CASSQSIAGGTGELFF. The CDR3 DNA sequence: TGCGCCAGCAGCCAGTCAATAGCGGGAGGCACCGGGGAGCTGTTTTTT.

CDR3 in DNA: TGTGCCAGCATGAGACAAAATAATTCACCCCTCCACTTT. It specifies CASMRQNNSPLHF. This chain joins TRBV27 and TRBJ1-6; D unclear. This CDR3 is built from 13 residues. Trimming cost V 7 bases and J 5 bases, with 9 bases left between them. Germline CDR1 is MNHEY and CDR2 is SMNVEV (reference sequence).

CDR3 protein: CASSGLYGEAYNEQFF. The DNA for the CDR3 is TGTGCCAGCAGCGGCCTCTACGGGGAGGCTTACAATGAGCAGTTCTTC. The chain employs TRBV9 and TRBJ2-1, with a tentative D call TRBD2 (6 bases). The ends were cut back, 3 bases at V and 4 bases at J, with 17 bases in the middle. The CDR3 extends over 16 amino acids. CDR1 and CDR2 (germline): SGDLS, YYNGEE.

In its sample, this clone was seen once. The chain employs TRBV30 and TRBJ2-1, with TRBD2 matching over 10 bases. The CDR3 totals 16 residues. V was clipped by 0 bases and J by 8 bases; unmatched bases: 10. Germline CDR1 and CDR2: GTSNPN and SVGIG (reference sequence). CDR3 in DNA: TGTGCCTGGAGTGTACGGACTAGCGGCCCTGGCCATGAGCAGTTCTTC. It codes for CAWSVRTSGPGHEQFF.

The V call is TRBV29-1, the J call TRBJ2-3; 13 nucleotides match TRBD2. Germline CDR1 SQVTM, CDR2 ANQGSEA. V lost 0 bases and J lost 0; bases outside the gene matches: 3. This CDR3 region has 17 residues. The CDR3 DNA reads TGCAGCGTTGAAGACACGGGACTAGCGGGAAGCACAGATACGCAGTATTTT. Protein sequence: CSVEDTGLAGSTDTQYF.

This rearrangement joins TRBV19 to TRBJ1-4; D is possibly TRBD1 (5 bases). V was shortened by 7 bases and J by 0 bases, with 9 bases between the two germline ends. Germline-derived CDR1 and CDR2 are LNHDA and SQIVND (reference sequence). This CDR3 is built from 14 residues. CDR3 sequence (DNA): TGTGCCAGTACAGGGCTTTCAACTAATGAAAAACTGTTTTTT. This sequence encodes CASTGLSTNEKLFF.

The chain carries TRBV7-8 and TRBJ2-7; TRBD1 aligns across 8 bases. Trimming at V came to 2 bases and at J to 2 bases, leaving 2 bases not matched to a gene. Per germline, CDR1 SGHVS and CDR2 FQNEAQ. The CDR3 is 14 residues long. CDR3 amino acids: CASSLKQGAYEQYF. CDR3 bases: TGTGCCAGCAGCTTAAAACAGGGGGCCTACGAGCAGTACTTC.